These T cell receptor beta chains were read from a single sample in a study of blood T cell repertoires in COVID-19. This table comes from immunoSEQ multiplex PCR, and its TCRdb copy is limited to in-frame clones, with some not included. The table includes fewer than 150,000 clones, around 87% detected once. The sample comprised peripheral blood. These receptors all come from a woman aged 40 to 55 with acute or convalescent COVID-19. Both conserved end residues are part of each CDR3. Fields, in order: J gene, V gene, clone size, D gene, CDR3 protein, CDR3 DNA. A D gene is named only where the DNA matches it firmly. Not all rows give a size; the values are once, few, many and, for expanded clones, a class.

>TRBJ2-7|TRBV30|few|TRBD1
CAWSSGQGYEQYF
TGTGCCTGGAGTTCCGGACAGGGCTACGAGCAGTACTTC
>TRBJ2-7|TRBV7-2|NA|NA
CASSFVNEQYF
TGTGCCAGCAGCTTTGTAAACGAGCAGTACTTC
>TRBJ2-5|TRBV4-3|NA|TRBD2
CASSQDRVLAGNQETQYF
TGCGCCAGCAGCCAAGATAGGGTACTAGCGGGGAACCAAGAGACCCAGTACTTC
>TRBJ2-6|TRBV30|NA|NA
CAWSDIRDGANVLTF
TGTGCCTGGAGTGATATCAGGGATGGGGCCAACGTCCTGACTTTC
>TRBJ2-1|TRBV19|NA|NA
CASGDSYNEQFF
TGTGCCAGCGGGGATTCCTACAATGAGCAGTTCTTC
>TRBJ2-7|TRBV5-4|NA|TRBD1
CAISGTGDYEQYF
TGTGCCATCTCCGGGACAGGGGACTACGAGCAGTACTTC
>TRBJ2-7|TRBV12-3/TRBV12-4|NA|NA
CASSSSSYEQYF
TGTGCCAGCAGTTCGAGCTCCTACGAGCAGTACTTC
>TRBJ2-3|TRBV7-2|NA|NA
CASSFRGWGTDTQYF
TGTGCCAGCAGCTTTAGAGGGTGGGGCACAGATACGCAGTATTTT
>TRBJ2-5|TRBV28|NA|TRBD2
CASSPSGGHQETQYF
TGTGCCAGCAGCCCTAGCGGGGGGCACCAAGAGACCCAGTACTTC
>TRBJ1-2|TRBV7-2|NA|NA
CASSSARNYGYTF
TGTGCCAGCAGCTCCGCCCGGAACTATGGCTACACCTTC
>TRBJ2-1|TRBV10-3|NA|TRBD2
CAISDRGGANYNEQFF
TGTGCCATCAGTGACCGCGGGGGGGCCAACTACAATGAGCAGTTCTTC
>TRBJ1-1|TRBV6-5|NA|TRBD1
CASSLQGMNTEAFF
TGTGCCAGCAGTTTACAGGGGATGAACACTGAAGCTTTCTTT
>TRBJ2-7|TRBV5-1|once|TRBD2
CASSLPSGTTAEQYF
TGCGCCAGCAGCTTACCCAGCGGGACGACGGCCGAGCAGTACTTC
>TRBJ1-2|TRBV5-1|NA|TRBD1
CASSLGTGKSGGYTF
TGCGCCAGCAGCTTGGGGACAGGGAAGAGTGGTGGCTACACCTTC
>TRBJ1-2|TRBV16|NA|NA
CASSPSQPPGRYGYTF
TGTGCCAGCAGCCCCTCCCAACCTCCAGGGAGGTATGGCTACACCTTC
>TRBJ1-5|TRBV7-2|NA|TRBD1
CASSSTGTGWKQPQHF
TGTGCCAGCAGCTCCACCGGGACAGGATGGAAACAGCCCCAGCATTTT
>TRBJ2-2|TRBV7-3|NA|NA
CASSLGGGATGELFF
TGTGCCAGCAGCCTAGGAGGGGGCGCGACCGGGGAGCTGTTTTTT
>TRBJ1-5|TRBV6-5|NA|TRBD1
CASSSSGRGRQPQHF
TGTGCCAGCAGTTCATCAGGCAGGGGGCGTCAGCCCCAGCATTTT
>TRBJ2-2|TRBV9|NA|NA
CASNTGNTGELFF
TGTGCCAGCAATACAGGCAACACCGGGGAGCTGTTTTTT
>TRBJ2-7|TRBV9|NA|NA
CASSVGTGTYEQYF
TGTGCCAGCAGCGTAGGGACGGGGACCTACGAGCAGTACTTC
>TRBJ2-1|TRBV7-6|NA|NA
CASSPGASPRNEQFF
TGTGCCAGCAGCCCAGGGGCCTCCCCTAGGAATGAGCAGTTCTTC
>TRBJ2-2|TRBV18|once|NA
CASSPLVQSGNTGELFF
TGTGCCAGCTCACCACTTGTCCAGAGCGGGAACACCGGGGAGCTGTTTTTT
>TRBJ2-1|TRBV5-4|NA|TRBD2
CASSLAGGPGDEQFF
TGTGCCAGCAGCTTAGCGGGGGGGCCAGGCGATGAGCAGTTCTTC
>TRBJ2-7|TRBV11-2|NA|NA
CASSLQRGGALDEQYF
TGTGCCAGCAGCTTACAGCGCGGGGGCGCCTTAGACGAGCAGTACTTC
>TRBJ1-5|TRBV6-5|few|TRBD1
CASRGTAIGNQPQHF
TGTGCCAGCAGAGGGACAGCCATAGGCAATCAGCCCCAGCATTTT
>TRBJ1-2|TRBV4-1|few|NA
CASSPTDKSNYGYTF
TGCGCCAGCAGCCCGACGGACAAATCTAACTATGGCTACACCTTC
>TRBJ1-3|TRBV7-9|NA|NA
CASTLPRESGNTIYF
TGTGCCAGCACCCTACCCCGGGAGTCTGGAAACACCATATATTTT